A selection of T cell receptor beta chains follows, all from one sample in a study of control samples from healthy donors and cancer patients. Clones were sequenced by immunoSEQ multiplex PCR, and TCRdb holds only the in-frame ones, with some missing. The table records more than 45,000 clones, around 93% of them present only once. The sample consisted of PBMCs. Receptors originate from a man aged 25 to 40 with colorectal cancer. The CDR3 runs from the conserved cysteine through the conserved F or W. The D gene is left open where the match is weak. Clone size is shown for a subset of rows, as once, few, many or a class of expanded clone.

abundance | j_gene | v_gene | d_gene | CDR3aa | CDR3nt
. | TRBJ1-4 | TRBV4-1 | . | CASSQDSRGGKKLFF | TGCGCCAGCAGCCAAGATTCGCGGGGTGGGAAAAAACTGTTTTTT
. | TRBJ2-3 | TRBV9 | . | CASSGKFFTDTQYF | TGTGCCAGCAGCGGGAAGTTTTTCACAGATACGCAGTATTTT
. | TRBJ1-1 | TRBV30 | . | CAWGADLNTEAFF | TGTGCCTGGGGTGCAGACTTAAACACTGAAGCTTTCTTT
. | TRBJ1-1 | TRBV6-5 | . | CASSRINTEAFF | TGTGCCAGCAGTCGGATAAACACTGAAGCTTTCTTT
. | TRBJ2-2 | TRBV7-2 | . | CASSLNTGELFF | TGTGCCAGCAGCTTGAACACCGGGGAGCTGTTTTTT
. | TRBJ1-1 | TRBV9 | . | CASSALVGGPRTEAFF | TGTGCCAGCAGCGCACTGGTAGGGGGGCCTCGGACTGAAGCTTTCTTT
. | TRBJ1-1 | TRBV4-1 | TRBD1 | CASSQLSRTGGSTEAFF | TGCGCCAGCAGCCAACTCTCACGGACAGGGGGGAGCACTGAAGCTTTCTTT
. | TRBJ2-2 | TRBV24-1 | . | CATSDSGTNTGELFF | TGTGCCACCAGTGATTCCGGCACAAACACCGGGGAGCTGTTTTTT
. | TRBJ1-2 | TRBV6-5 | TRBD1 | CASRADRVGYLGYTF | TGTGCCAGCAGGGCAGACAGGGTTGGATATTTGGGCTACACCTTC
. | TRBJ1-6 | TRBV11-2 | . | CASSFSRSYNSPLHF | TGTGCCAGCAGCTTCAGCCGCTCCTATAATTCACCCCTCCACTTT
. | TRBJ2-1 | TRBV6-2/TRBV6-3 | TRBD2 | CASSSVAGARISSYNEQFF | TGTGCCAGCAGTTCCGTAGCGGGGGCCCGAATTAGCTCCTACAATGAGCAGTTCTTC
. | TRBJ1-5 | TRBV7-2 | . | CASSSGLSGQPQHF | TGTGCCAGCAGCTCTGGACTTTCTGGTCAGCCCCAGCATTTT
. | TRBJ1-3 | TRBV3-1/TRBV3-2 | TRBD1 | CASRQGADTIYF | TGTGCCAGCAGACAGGGGGCCGACACCATATATTTT
. | TRBJ2-2 | TRBV5-4 | . | CASSFRGTGELFF | TGTGCCAGCAGCTTCAGGGGCACCGGGGAGCTGTTTTTT
. | TRBJ2-7 | TRBV5-1 | . | CASSLGTGNYEQYF | TGCGCCAGCAGCTTGGGGACCGGGAACTACGAGCAGTACTTC
. | TRBJ1-4 | TRBV7-9 | . | CASSPLSGVTNEKLFF | TGTGCCAGCAGCCCCCTTTCCGGGGTTACTAATGAAAAACTGTTTTTT
. | TRBJ1-1 | TRBV5-1 | TRBD1 | CASEVGDRNTEAFF | TGCGCCAGCGAGGTGGGGGACAGGAACACTGAAGCTTTCTTT
. | TRBJ2-1 | TRBV4-2 | TRBD2 | CASSQDGLAGGNYNEQFF | TGTGCCAGCAGCCAAGATGGCCTAGCGGGGGGGAATTACAATGAGCAGTTCTTC
. | TRBJ2-7 | TRBV10-2 | . | CASSDMITIGNSYEQYF | TGCGCCAGCAGTGATATGATTACGATAGGAAATTCCTACGAGCAGTACTTC
. | TRBJ1-5 | TRBV6-5 | . | CASSQTEGNQPQHF | TGTGCCAGCAGCCAGACAGAAGGGAATCAGCCCCAGCATTTT
. | TRBJ2-5 | TRBV19 | TRBD2 | CASSMGTSGGPGETQYF | TGTGCCAGTAGTATGGGCACTAGCGGGGGGCCGGGAGAGACCCAGTACTTC
. | TRBJ2-1 | TRBV6-1 | TRBD1 | CASSEGSPSDRGTYNEQFF | TGTGCCAGCAGTGAAGGGTCCCCCTCGGACAGGGGTACCTACAATGAGCAGTTCTTC
few | TRBJ2-3 | TRBV6-4 | . | CASSDSGGGTDTQYF | TGTGCCAGCAGTGACTCCGGGGGTGGCACAGATACGCAGTATTTT
. | TRBJ1-3 | TRBV6-1 | TRBD1 | CASSEGQGVGHHIYF | TGTGCCAGCAGTGAGGGACAGGGAGTAGGACACCATATATATTTT
. | TRBJ1-2 | TRBV7-2 | . | CASSLMRQNYGYTF | TGTGCCAGCAGCTTAATGAGGCAGAACTATGGCTACACCTTC
. | TRBJ1-2 | TRBV5-1 | . | CASSQSTGMSGYTF | TGCGCCAGCAGCCAGTCGACAGGTATGAGTGGCTACACCTTC
. | TRBJ1-1 | TRBV5-1 | TRBD1 | CASSPNRGPGNTEAFF | TGCGCCAGCAGCCCGAACAGGGGGCCAGGCAACACTGAAGCTTTCTTT
. | TRBJ1-1 | TRBV6-6 | TRBD1 | CASSYSVQGGTEAFF | TGTGCCAGCAGTTACTCCGTGCAGGGGGGCACTGAAGCTTTCTTT
. | TRBJ2-3 | TRBV29-1 | . | CSVPIGGLGTDTQYF | TGCAGCGTCCCCATTGGGGGGCTTGGAACAGATACGCAGTATTTT
once | TRBJ1-2 | TRBV15 | . | CATSRAGLQRGYTF | TGTGCCACCAGCAGAGCCGGGCTTCAAAGGGGCTACACCTTC
. | TRBJ2-2 | TRBV11-3 | . | CASSYDRYTGELFF | TGTGCCAGCAGCTACGACAGATACACCGGGGAGCTGTTTTTT
. | TRBJ2-6 | TRBV12-5 | . | CASGDSRVSGANVLTF | TGTGCTAGTGGCGATTCCAGGGTTTCTGGGGCCAACGTCCTGACTTTC
once | TRBJ2-2 | TRBV3-1/TRBV3-2 | . | CASSRWGGGDTGELFF | TGTGCCAGCAGCCGCTGGGGAGGGGGGGACACCGGGGAGCTGTTTTTT
few | TRBJ1-3 | TRBV2 | . | CASSEGLSNSGNTIYF | TGTGCCAGCAGTGAAGGTTTGAGTAACTCTGGAAACACCATATATTTT
few | TRBJ1-2 | TRBV3-1/TRBV3-2 | . | CASSQDAGGNVLGYTF | TGTGCCAGCAGCCAAGATGCGGGAGGCAACGTCTTGGGCTACACCTTC
. | TRBJ2-3 | TRBV19 | . | CASSASGTSTDTQYF | TGTGCCAGTAGTGCCAGCGGAACTAGCACAGATACGCAGTATTTT
. | TRBJ1-1 | TRBV5-1 | TRBD1 | CASSRGGAGPEAFF | TGCGCCAGCAGCAGAGGGGGCGCGGGTCCCGAAGCTTTCTTT
. | TRBJ2-7 | TRBV18 | . | CASSPPTQPYEQYF | TGTGCCAGCTCACCACCCACCCAGCCCTACGAGCAGTACTTC
. | TRBJ2-1 | TRBV7-6 | . | CASSPRARPGVYNEQFF | TGTGCCAGCAGCCCCCGGGCCCGGCCAGGGGTCTACAATGAGCAGTTCTTC
. | TRBJ2-5 | TRBV7-2 | . | CASSLRFTGNIHQETQYF | TGTGCCAGCAGCTTAAGGTTTACAGGGAATATCCACCAAGAGACCCAGTACTTC
once | TRBJ1-2 | TRBV5-6 | TRBD1 | CASSPGTGKQAYGYTF | TGTGCCAGCAGTCCCGGGACAGGGAAACAGGCCTATGGCTACACCTTC
. | TRBJ2-2 | TRBV7-9 | TRBD2 | CASSPRGGVHTGELFF | TGTGCCAGCAGCCCCCGTGGGGGGGTTCACACCGGGGAGCTGTTTTTT
. | TRBJ1-2 | TRBV6-5 | . | CASSTFEDGYTF | TGTGCCAGCAGTACGTTCGAGGATGGCTACACCTTC
. | TRBJ1-1 | TRBV5-1 | TRBD1 | CASSLAPADRASEAFF | TGCGCCAGCAGCTTGGCTCCAGCCGACAGGGCATCTGAAGCTTTCTTT
. | TRBJ2-1 | TRBV24-1 | TRBD1 | CATSDLGQGATNEQFF | TGTGCCACCAGTGATCTGGGACAGGGGGCTACAAATGAGCAGTTCTTC
once | TRBJ1-1 | TRBV5-4 | TRBD1 | CASSPFGTVQSSDTEAFF | TGTGCCAGCAGTCCCTTCGGGACAGTACAATCATCGGACACTGAAGCTTTCTTT
once | TRBJ1-1 | TRBV7-9 | . | CASSLVVNTEAFF | TGTGCCAGCAGCTTAGTGGTGAACACTGAAGCTTTCTTT
. | TRBJ2-3 | TRBV30 | TRBD1 | CAFSATGGGTDTQYF | TGTGCCTTCTCGGCGACAGGGGGCGGCACAGATACGCAGTATTTT
. | TRBJ1-2 | TRBV11-2 | TRBD1 | CASSRDRGTSYGYTF | TGTGCCAGCAGCCGAGACAGGGGGACTTCCTATGGCTACACCTTC
. | TRBJ2-7 | TRBV19 | TRBD1 | CASSSGQGPTYEQYF | TGTGCCAGTAGCTCGGGACAGGGGCCCACCTACGAGCAGTACTTC